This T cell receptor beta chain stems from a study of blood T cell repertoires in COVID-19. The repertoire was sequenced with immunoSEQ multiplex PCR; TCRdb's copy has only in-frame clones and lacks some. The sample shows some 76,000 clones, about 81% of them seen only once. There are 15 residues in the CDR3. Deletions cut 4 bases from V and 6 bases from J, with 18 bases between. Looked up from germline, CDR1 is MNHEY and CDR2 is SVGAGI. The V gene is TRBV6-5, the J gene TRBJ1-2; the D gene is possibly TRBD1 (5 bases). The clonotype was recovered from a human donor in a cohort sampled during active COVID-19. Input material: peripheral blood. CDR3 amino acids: CASSSHDKGSHGYTF. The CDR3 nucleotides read TGTGCCAGCAGTTCACACGACAAGGGGTCCCATGGCTACACCTTC.